This T cell receptor (beta chain) was identified in a study of blood T cell repertoires in COVID-19. Study information: Collection of acute and convalescent COVID-19 samples took place in the United States, Italy and Spain.

CDR1 and CDR2 (germline): LNHDA, SQIVND (reference sequence). The CDR3 extends over 15 amino acids. J lost 4 bases, V lost 8 bases, and 13 bases had no gene match. Authors' processing steps: Using reference gene primer amplification, nucleated cell counts were estimated. Sequenced by immunoSEQ multiplex PCR; TCRdb stores in-frame clones only, minus some. The V and J calls and the clone size are those of that table, but D and trimming were determined from the DNA. The data show roughly 140,000 clones, 80% to 90% seen once. The gene calls are TRBV19 and TRBJ1-1; 7 bases are shared with TRBD1. The specimen was peripheral blood. The TCR originated in a woman in her fifties or sixties in a cohort sampled during active or convalescent COVID-19. The CDR3, as DNA: TGTGCCAGTTTTCTTAAGTTGGCAGGGGGCACTGAAGCTTTCTTT. This codes for CASFLKLAGGTEAFF. The full variable domain, with the rest looked up from reference TRBV19 and TRBJ1-1, is DGGITQSPKYLFRKEGQNVTLSCEQNLNHDAMYWYRQDPGQGLRLIYYSQIVNDFQKGDIAEGYSVSREKKESFPLTVTSAQKNPTAFYLCASFLKLAGGTEAFFGQGTRLTVV.